These 23 T cell receptor beta chains came from one sample sequenced in a study of blood T cell repertoires in COVID-19. Method: immunoSEQ multiplex PCR; TCRdb's copy keeps in-frame clones and lacks some. The sample consists of some 240,000 clones, about nine tenths of them appearing once. Sequencing was done on a sample of peripheral blood. All receptors derive from a man between 60 and 75 years old who had recovered from COVID-19.

The chain recombines TRBV24-1 with TRBJ1-6; TRBD1 is a possible D gene (6 bases). In germline, CDR1 is KGHDR, CDR2 SFDVKD. V shed 2 bases and J shed 10 bases, with 11 bases lying between them. The CDR3 totals 14 residues. The CDR3 nucleotides read TGTGCCACCAGTGATTACAGGGTTGGGTCACCCCTCCACTTT. Protein sequence: CATSDYRVGSPLHF.

The chain is built from TRBV6-5 and TRBJ2-1; weak D call: TRBD2 (5 bases). This CDR3 comprises 14 residues. Germline loops: CDR1 MNHEY, CDR2 SVGAGI. The V and J ends lost 4 bases and 7 bases respectively, with 14 bases between them. DNA of the CDR3: TGTGCCAGCAGTTGGCCGGGGTCCCTTAATGAGCAGTTCTTC. Translating it yields CASSWPGSLNEQFF.

The chain links TRBV2 to TRBJ2-7; no firm D call. The germline CDR1 and CDR2 sequences are SNHLY and FYNNEI. The CDR3 spans 12 residues. The V end was cut by 5 bases, the J end by 6 bases, with 11 bases between. The CDR3 loop is CASSRKPPEQYF. CDR3 DNA sequence: TGTGCCAGCAGTCGAAAGCCCCCCGAGCAGTACTTC. Using reference TRBV2 and TRBJ2-7 for the parts outside the CDR3, the full variable domain is EPEVTQTPSHQVTQMGQEVILRCVPISNHLYFYWYRQILGQKVEFLVSFYNNEISEKSEIFDDQFSVERPDGSNFTLKIRSTKLEDSAMYFCASSRKPPEQYFGPGTRLTVT.

The V call is TRBV29-1, the J call TRBJ1-2, with 9 positions matching TRBD1. This CDR3 contains 15 residues. Germline CDR1 reads SQVTM; CDR2 reads ANQGSEA. V gave up 0 bases and J gave up 8 bases; unmatched junction bases: 10. The CDR3 DNA reads as TGCAGCGTTGAAGAAAAGAGGACAGGGGATTCGGGCTACACCTTC. This sequence encodes CSVEEKRTGDSGYTF. The variable domain in full, with the rest retrieved from reference TRBV29-1 and TRBJ1-2, is SAVISQKPSRDICQRGTSLTIQCQVDSQVTMMFWYRQQPGQSLTLIATANQGSEATYESGFVIDKFPISRPNLTFSTLTVSNMSPEDSSIYLCSVEEKRTGDSGYTFGSGTRLTVV.

The chain employs TRBV29-1 and TRBJ1-2; D not resolved. V lost 3 bases to trimming and J lost 1 base, with 9 bases between them. Germline V gives CDR1 SQVTM, CDR2 ANQGSEA. The CDR3 is made up of 13 amino acids. The CDR3 bases are TGCAGCGTTGAGAGGATTTTTAACTATGGCTACACCTTC. Protein sequence: CSVERIFNYGYTF.

The chain employs TRBV27 and TRBJ2-3, with D perhaps TRBD2 (6 bases). The V gene's germline CDR1 is MNHEY and CDR2 SMNVEV (reference sequence). The ends were cut back, 1 base at V and 6 bases at J, with 17 bases in the middle. There are 16 residues in the CDR3. The CDR3 loop is CASSLLTGDPRDTQYF. In DNA form, the CDR3 reads TGTGCCAGCAGTTTATTAACGGGGGACCCCAGGGATACGCAGTATTTT.

V gene TRBV6-6 combines with J gene TRBJ2-7, with TRBD1 identical over 10 bases. The V gene's germline CDR1 is MNHNY and CDR2 SVGAGI (reference sequence). This CDR3 is built from 15 residues. V dropped 4 bases and J dropped 2; count of bases not matched to a gene: 5. The CDR3: CASSSGQGVPYEQYF. CDR3 in DNA: TGTGCCAGCAGTTCCGGACAGGGGGTTCCCTACGAGCAGTACTTC.

The V and J genes are TRBV12-5 and TRBJ1-1; a possible D gene is TRBD1 (5 bases). The CDR3 spans 12 residues. Germline V lookup: CDR1 LGHNT, CDR2 FRNRAP. Written as DNA, the CDR3 is TGTGCATATTGGCGGGGGACCCTTGAAGCTTTCTTT. Amino acid sequence: CAYWRGTLEAFF.

The V gene is TRBV5-1, the J gene TRBJ2-2; maybe TRBD2 (6 bases). V dropped 1 base and J dropped 5 bases, with 15 bases sitting between them. This CDR3 comprises 16 residues. The germline V gene encodes CDR1 SGHRS and CDR2 YFSETQ. CDR3 sequence: CASSLLRGRITGELFF. The CDR3 nucleotides are TGCGCCAGCAGCTTGTTGCGGGGCAGGATAACCGGGGAGCTGTTTTTT.

The chain uses TRBV7-6 and TRBJ1-3; tentatively, D is TRBD1 (6 bases). Germline loops: CDR1 SGHVS, CDR2 FNYEAQ. The CDR3 is 16 residues long. V lost 6 bases and J lost 8, with 23 bases in between. CDR3 sequence: CASRSDPDRHRDTIYF. The CDR3 coding sequence is TGTGCCAGCAGGTCCGACCCGGACAGACATCGAGACACCATATATTTT.

The chain uses TRBV5-8 and TRBJ1-3; TRBD1 matches 9 bases. This CDR3 is built from 16 residues. With 0 bases clipped from V and 7 bases from J, the junction kept 8 bases outside the gene matches. Germline assignment: CDR1 SGHTS and CDR2 YDEGEE. The CDR3 nucleotides are TGTGCCAGCAGCTTGGCGTCCGGGACAGGGAGCAACACCATATATTTT. Protein product: CASSLASGTGSNTIYF.

The chain uses TRBV7-8 and TRBJ1-2; 11 nucleotides agree with TRBD1. Per the germline V gene, CDR1 is SGHVS and CDR2 is FQNEAQ. V lost 5 bases to trimming and J lost 2 bases; unmatched junction nucleotides: 4. The CDR3 totals 15 residues. The CDR3 nucleotides read TGTGCCAGCAGCGCGCGGGACAGGGGGAACTATGGCTACACCTTC. Translating it yields CASSARDRGNYGYTF. The full variable domain, completed using reference TRBV7-8 and TRBJ1-2, is GAGVSQSPRYKVAKRGQDVALRCDPISGHVSLFWYQQALGQGPEFLTYFQNEAQLDKSGLPSDRFFAERPEGSVSTLKIQRTQQEDSAVYLCASSARDRGNYGYTFGSGTRLTVV.

The CDR3 loop reads CATSVLVPGQGTYGYTF. Here the CDR3 DNA reads TGTGCCACCAGTGTTCTTGTTCCCGGACAGGGGACCTATGGCTACACCTTC. The chain uses TRBV24-1 and TRBJ1-2; 9 bases align to TRBD1. Germline V lookup: CDR1 KGHDR, CDR2 SFDVKD. The CDR3 totals 17 residues. Trimming cost V 5 bases and J 4 bases; bases outside gene matches: 13.

The rearrangement uses TRBV5-1 and TRBJ2-1; D uncertain. This CDR3 has 15 residues. The germline V gene has CDR1 SGHRS and CDR2 YFSETQ. The V end was cut by 0 bases, the J end by 3 bases, with 10 bases between. CDR3 protein: CASSLGQNRYNEQFF. The CDR3 DNA sequence: TGCGCCAGCAGCTTGGGGCAGAACCGCTACAATGAGCAGTTCTTC.

This chain joins TRBV4-2 and TRBJ2-1; 10 nucleotides line up with TRBD2. V was clipped by 2 bases and J by 3 bases; unmatched bases: 4. This CDR3 region has 16 residues. Germline CDR1 reads LGHNA; CDR2 reads YNFKEQ. The CDR3 bases are TGTGCCAGCAGCCAATATAGCGGGGGGAGCTACAATGAGCAGTTCTTC. Amino acid sequence: CASSQYSGGSYNEQFF.

The rearrangement joins TRBV15 to TRBJ1-4; possibly TRBD1 for D (5 bases). The length of the CDR3 is 16 residues. CDR1 and CDR2 (germline): LNHNV, YYDKDF (reference sequence). V lost 5 bases and J lost 5, with 18 bases in between. The DNA for the CDR3 is TGTGCCACCAGCCGTTATACGTGGACACAAAATGAAAAACTGTTTTTT. Its translation is CATSRYTWTQNEKLFF.

This clone came up a few times. The rearrangement uses TRBV10-3 and TRBJ1-6, with TRBD1 as a possible D gene (5 bases). The V gene lost 6 bases and the J gene lost 7 bases, with 13 bases spanning the gap. Germline V gene lookup returns CDR1 ENHRY and CDR2 SYGVKD. The CDR3 is 14 residues long. CDR3 in amino acids: CAIRGALDNSPLHF. DNA of the CDR3: TGTGCCATCAGAGGGGCCCTTGACAATTCACCCCTCCACTTT.

This sequence joins TRBV3-1 (or the pseudogene TRBV3-2) and TRBJ2-5, with a weak D call TRBD2 (6 bases). The germline V gene has CDR1 LGHDT and CDR2 YNNKEL (reference sequence). Trimming removed 2 bases at V and 5 bases at J, with 15 bases between. The CDR3 is 15 amino acids. This chain's CDR3 is CASSQLTVAEETQYF. CDR3 in DNA: TGTGCCAGCAGCCAATTAACGGTAGCGGAGGAGACCCAGTACTTC.

The chain employs TRBV11-2 and TRBJ2-5, with 7 nucleotides matching TRBD1. V lost 2 bases and J lost 2; bases outside the gene matches: 11. CDR3 size: 17 residues. Per germline, CDR1 SGHAT and CDR2 FQNNGV. CDR3 sequence: CASSLFYETGLQETQYF. The DNA for the CDR3 is TGTGCCAGCAGCTTATTTTATGAGACAGGGTTACAAGAGACCCAGTACTTC.

This clone came up once. CDR3 residues: CASSERRGSSNEQFF. CDR3 nucleotide sequence: TGTGCCAGCTCCGAGAGGCGGGGGTCGAGCAATGAGCAGTTCTTC. J is TRBJ2-1 and V is TRBV18; 7 nucleotides match TRBD2. Trimming took 6 bases from V and 6 from J; bases not matched to a gene: 11. Germline V gives CDR1 KGHSH, CDR2 LQKENI. This CDR3 is 15 amino acids long.

Notes on this clone: Mismatch with germline at one junction end may stem from a read error. The rearrangement uses TRBV6-4 and TRBJ2-3, with a possible D match to TRBD2 (5 bases). Per germline, CDR1 MRHNA and CDR2 SNTAGT. The CDR3 has 16 amino acids. CDR3 DNA: TGTGCCAGCAGTGATGGCTTCACTTCTAGCACGGATACGCAGTATTTT. Encoded protein: CASSDGFTSSTDTQYF.

This clone was observed a handful of times. The chain joins TRBV9 to TRBJ2-7; 8 bases fit TRBD1. The ends lost 4 bases at V and 6 bases at J; junction bases unmatched: 3. Germline-derived CDR1 and CDR2 are SGDLS and YYNGEE. The CDR3 length is 12 residues. The CDR3 loop is CASSLDRGEQYF. DNA for the CDR3: TGTGCCAGCAGCCTCGACAGGGGCGAGCAGTACTTC.

V gene TRBV5-5 combines with J gene TRBJ1-2; no clear D. The germline V gene encodes CDR1 SGHKS and CDR2 YYEKEE (reference sequence). V lost 4 bases, J lost 4 bases, and 11 bases lay in between. This CDR3 comprises 13 residues. The CDR3 DNA is TGTGCCAGCAGCCCCGGACTGAGCTATGGCTACACCTTC. It codes for CASSPGLSYGYTF.